This TCR beta chain appears in the sequencing data of a study of cytomegalovirus exposure and HLA in healthy donors. The PCR contained 60 Vbeta and 13 Jbeta primers. The table came from immunoSEQ multiplex PCR; TCRdb's copy has only in-frame clones and leaves some out. This sample's clone table lists around 100,000 clones. V lost 6 bases and J lost 4, with 6 bases in between. Germline V gives CDR1 DFQATT, CDR2 SNEGSKA (reference sequence). This CDR3 is 11 amino acids long. The J gene is TRBJ2-2, the V gene TRBV20-1; D not resolved. The sequence derives from a man aged 25 to 40 in good health and CMV-seronegative. The material sequenced was PBMCs. Here the CDR3 reads CSATRTGELFF. CDR3 DNA: TGCAGTGCCACTCGCACCGGGGAGCTGTTTTTT.